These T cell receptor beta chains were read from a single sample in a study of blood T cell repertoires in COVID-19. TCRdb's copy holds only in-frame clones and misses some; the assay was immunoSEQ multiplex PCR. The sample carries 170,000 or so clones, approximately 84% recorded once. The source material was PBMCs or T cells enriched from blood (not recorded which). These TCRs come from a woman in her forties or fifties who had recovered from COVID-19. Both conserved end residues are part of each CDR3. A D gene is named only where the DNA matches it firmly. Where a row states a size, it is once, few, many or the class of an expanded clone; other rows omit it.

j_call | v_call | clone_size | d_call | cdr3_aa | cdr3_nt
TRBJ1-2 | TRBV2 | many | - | CASSTGKANYGYTF | TGTGCCAGCAGTACAGGGAAAGCCAACTATGGCTACACCTTC
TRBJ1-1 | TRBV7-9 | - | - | CASSSRQGTEAFF | TGTGCCAGCAGCTCCCGTCAGGGCACTGAAGCTTTCTTT
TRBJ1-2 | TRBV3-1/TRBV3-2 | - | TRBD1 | CASSLGQELRGGYTF | TGTGCCAGCAGCCTGGGACAGGAACTCAGGGGGGGCTACACCTTC
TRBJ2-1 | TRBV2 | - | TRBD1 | CASSERQGARNEQFF | TGTGCCAGCAGTGAAAGACAGGGGGCGCGGAATGAGCAGTTCTTC
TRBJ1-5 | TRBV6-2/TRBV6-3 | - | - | CASSYGAQGARSNQPQHF | TGTGCCAGCAGTTACGGGGCCCAAGGGGCGAGGAGCAATCAGCCCCAGCATTTT
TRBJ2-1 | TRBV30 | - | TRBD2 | CASSPGLADLQFF | TGTGCCAGCTCTCCGGGACTAGCGGACCTACAGTTCTTC
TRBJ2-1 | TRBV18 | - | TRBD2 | CASSPPGGGKVDEQFF | TGTGCCAGCTCACCCCCGGGCGGGGGTAAAGTCGATGAGCAGTTCTTC
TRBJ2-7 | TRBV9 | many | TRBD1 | CASSVGQGISDEQYF | TGTGCCAGCAGCGTAGGACAGGGTATAAGCGACGAGCAGTACTTC
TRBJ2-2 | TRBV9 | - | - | CASSVEGGPGELFF | TGTGCCAGCAGCGTAGAAGGAGGGCCGGGGGAGCTGTTTTTT
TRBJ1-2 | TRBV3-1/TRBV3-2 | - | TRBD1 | CASSPPGTGSRVNYGYTF | TGTGCCAGCAGCCCCCCCGGGACAGGTTCTCGGGTCAACTATGGCTACACCTTC
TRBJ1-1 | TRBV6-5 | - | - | CASIIPQGSGPEAFF | TGTGCCAGCATCATACCCCAGGGGTCGGGGCCTGAAGCTTTCTTT
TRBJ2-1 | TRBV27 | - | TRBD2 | CASSFRGGTYNEQFF | TGTGCCAGCAGTTTTCGGGGAGGGACCTACAATGAGCAGTTCTTC
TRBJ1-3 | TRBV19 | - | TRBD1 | CASSRTGDSGNTIYF | TGTGCCAGTAGCCGGACAGGGGACTCTGGAAACACCATATATTTT
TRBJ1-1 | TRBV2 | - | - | CASRYRVLNEAFF | TGTGCCAGCAGATACAGGGTCCTGAATGAAGCTTTCTTT
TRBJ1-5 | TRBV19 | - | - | CASSQGHNQPQHF | TGTGCCAGTAGCCAGGGTCACAATCAGCCCCAGCATTTT
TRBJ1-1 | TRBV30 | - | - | CAWSLQGNTEAFF | TGTGCCTGGAGTCTACAGGGGAACACTGAAGCTTTCTTT
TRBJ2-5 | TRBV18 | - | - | CASSPPQGGETQYF | TGTGCCAGCTCACCACCGCAGGGGGGAGAGACCCAGTACTTC
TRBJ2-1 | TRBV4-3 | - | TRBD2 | CASSTLAGVNNEQFF | TGCGCCAGCAGCACCCTAGCGGGAGTGAACAATGAGCAGTTCTTC
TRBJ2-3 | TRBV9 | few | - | CASSVGSRLYTDTQYF | TGTGCCAGCAGCGTAGGGAGCAGACTTTACACAGATACGCAGTATTTT
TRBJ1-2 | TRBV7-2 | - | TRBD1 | CASSPDRGFYSTF | TGTGCCAGCAGCCCCGACAGGGGCTTTTATTCCACCTTC
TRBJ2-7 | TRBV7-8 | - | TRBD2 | CASSSGLAGGGYEQYF | TGTGCCAGCAGCTCAGGACTAGCGGGTGGGGGCTACGAGCAGTACTTC
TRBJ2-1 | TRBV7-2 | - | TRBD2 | CASSLMAGGPNEQFF | TGTGCCAGCAGCTTAATGGCGGGAGGGCCAAATGAGCAGTTCTTC
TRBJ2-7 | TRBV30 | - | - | CAWKPSATGNQEQYF | TGTGCCTGGAAGCCCTCCGCGACAGGTAACCAAGAGCAGTACTTC
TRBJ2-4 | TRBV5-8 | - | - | CASSPQGRAKNIQYF | TGTGCCAGCAGCCCCCAGGGGAGAGCCAAAAACATTCAGTACTTC
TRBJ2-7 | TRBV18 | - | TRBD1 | CASSPPHPLGQVTYEQYF | TGTGCCAGCTCACCACCGCACCCCTTGGGACAGGTAACCTACGAGCAGTACTTC
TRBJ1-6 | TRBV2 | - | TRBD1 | CASSEWGTGESPLHF | TGTGCCAGCAGTGAGTGGGGGACAGGGGAATCACCCCTCCACTTT
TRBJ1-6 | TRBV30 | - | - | CAWSGRGISPLHF | TGTGCCTGGAGTGGTCGCGGAATTTCACCCCTCCACTTT
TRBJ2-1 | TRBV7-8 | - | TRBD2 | CASSLDGRLHNEQFF | TGTGCCAGCAGCTTAGACGGGAGGCTTCACAATGAGCAGTTCTTC
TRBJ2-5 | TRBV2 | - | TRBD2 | CASDGTSGRARQETQYF | TGTGCCAGCGACGGGACTAGCGGGAGGGCCCGGCAAGAGACCCAGTACTTC
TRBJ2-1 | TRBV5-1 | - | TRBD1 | CASSLLSWDSISYNEQFF | TGCGCCAGCAGCTTGCTGAGTTGGGACAGCATCTCCTACAATGAGCAGTTCTTC
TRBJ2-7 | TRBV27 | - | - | CASSYSSYEQYF | TGTGCCAGCAGCTACAGCTCCTACGAGCAGTACTTC
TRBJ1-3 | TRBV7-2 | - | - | CASSLGPGNTIYF | TGTGCCAGCAGCTTAGGGCCTGGAAACACCATATATTTT
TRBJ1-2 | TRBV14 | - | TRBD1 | CASSREGQGSYGYTF | TGTGCCAGCAGCCGGGAGGGACAGGGATCCTATGGCTACACCTTC
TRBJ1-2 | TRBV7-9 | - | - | CASSSRGDSHNGYTF | TGTGCCAGCAGCTCGCGGGGGGACTCGCATAATGGCTACACCTTC
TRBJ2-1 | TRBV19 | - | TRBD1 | CASSIGGTGSYNEQFF | TGTGCCAGTAGTATAGGCGGGACAGGGAGCTACAATGAGCAGTTCTTC
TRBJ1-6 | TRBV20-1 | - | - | CSASSGLTNSPLHF | TGCAGTGCTAGTTCCGGGTTGACGAATTCACCCCTCCACTTT
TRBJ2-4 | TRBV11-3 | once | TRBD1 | CASSRPNTDRAKNIQYF | TGTGCCAGCAGCCGTCCTAATACCGACAGGGCGAAAAACATTCAGTACTTC
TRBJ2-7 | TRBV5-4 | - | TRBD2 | CASSGTGLGRYEQYF | TGTGCCAGCAGCGGTACGGGACTAGGCCGTTACGAGCAGTACTTC
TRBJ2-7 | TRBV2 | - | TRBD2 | CASSYRTSGAGRQYF | TGTGCCAGCAGTTACAGGACTAGCGGGGCAGGTCGGCAGTACTTC
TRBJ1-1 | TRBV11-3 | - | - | CASSPGLDEAFF | TGTGCCAGCAGCCCAGGGTTGGATGAAGCTTTCTTT
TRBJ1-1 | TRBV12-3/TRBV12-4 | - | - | CASRIQGTTEAFF | TGTGCCAGCAGAATACAGGGTACAACTGAAGCTTTCTTT
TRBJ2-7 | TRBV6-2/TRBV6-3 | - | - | CASSYSGGTPRIDEQYF | TGTGCCAGCAGTTACTCCGGAGGCACGCCCAGGATCGACGAGCAGTACTTC
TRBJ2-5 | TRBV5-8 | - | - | CASSSLDWMQETQYF | TGTGCCAGCAGCTCCCTGGACTGGATGCAGGAGACCCAGTACTTC
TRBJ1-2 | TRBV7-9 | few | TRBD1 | CASSKTGQGLGYGYTF | TGTGCCAGCAGCAAAACGGGACAGGGGTTAGGTTATGGCTACACCTTC
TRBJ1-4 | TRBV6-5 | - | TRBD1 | CASSYQGATNEKLFF | TGTGCCAGCAGTTACCAGGGGGCAACTAATGAAAAACTGTTTTTT
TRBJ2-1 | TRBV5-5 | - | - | CASSLGLERTYNEQFF | TGTGCCAGCAGCTTGGGATTAGAAAGAACCTACAATGAGCAGTTCTTC
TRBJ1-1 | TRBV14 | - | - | CASSQDGRAAFF | TGTGCCAGCAGCCAAGACGGCAGGGCGGCTTTCTTT